This paragraph covers one T cell receptor beta chain sequence. The assay was immunoSEQ multiplex PCR, and TCRdb's table has in-frame clones only and misses some. The sample carries some 5,400 clones, around 93% recorded once. Deletions cut 8 bases from V and 0 bases from J, with 13 bases between. The CDR3 spans 14 residues. Germline CDR1 KGHSH, CDR2 LQKENI. This entry comes from a study of T cells after posttransplantation cyclophosphamide. The source is a woman aged 60 to 75 in good health, CMV-negative, and a related stem cell transplant donor. The chain is built from TRBV18 and TRBJ1-1, with D possibly matching TRBD1 (6 bases). Sequenced: CD4+ T cells sorted from bone marrow. CDR3 residues: CASLLDRLNTEAFF. The CDR3 nucleotides are TGTGCCAGCCTTCTCGACAGGCTGAACACTGAAGCTTTCTTT.